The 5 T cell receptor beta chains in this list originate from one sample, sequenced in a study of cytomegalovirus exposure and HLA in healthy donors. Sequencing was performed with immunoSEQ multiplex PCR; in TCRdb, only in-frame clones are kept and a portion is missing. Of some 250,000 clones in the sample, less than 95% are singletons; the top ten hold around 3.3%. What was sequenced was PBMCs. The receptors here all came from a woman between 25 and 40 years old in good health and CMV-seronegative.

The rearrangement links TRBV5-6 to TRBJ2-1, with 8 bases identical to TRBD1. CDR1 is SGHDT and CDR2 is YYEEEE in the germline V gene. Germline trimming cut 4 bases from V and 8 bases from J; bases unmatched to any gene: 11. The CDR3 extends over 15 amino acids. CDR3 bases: TGTGCCAGCAGCCTCGGGACAGGCCTTTTGGATGAGCAGTTCTTC. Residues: CASSLGTGLLDEQFF.

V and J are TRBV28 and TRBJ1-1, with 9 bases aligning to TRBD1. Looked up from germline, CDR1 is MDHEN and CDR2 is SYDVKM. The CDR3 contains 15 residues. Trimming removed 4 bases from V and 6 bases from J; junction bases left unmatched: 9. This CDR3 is CASSYRGTGFPEAFF. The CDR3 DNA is TGTGCCAGCAGTTATCGCGGGACAGGGTTCCCTGAAGCTTTCTTT.

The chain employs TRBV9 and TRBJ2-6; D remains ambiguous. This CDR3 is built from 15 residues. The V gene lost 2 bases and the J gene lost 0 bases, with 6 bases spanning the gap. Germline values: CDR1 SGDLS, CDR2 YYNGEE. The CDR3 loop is CASSVPVSGANVLTF. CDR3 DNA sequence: TGTGCCAGCAGCGTCCCTGTCTCTGGGGCCAACGTCCTGACTTTC.

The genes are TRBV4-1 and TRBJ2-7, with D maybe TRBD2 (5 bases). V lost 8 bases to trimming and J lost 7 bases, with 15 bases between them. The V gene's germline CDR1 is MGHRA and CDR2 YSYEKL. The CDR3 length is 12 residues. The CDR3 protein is CASGSQGGEQYF. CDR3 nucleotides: TGCGCCAGCGGGAGTCAAGGTGGAGAGCAGTACTTC.

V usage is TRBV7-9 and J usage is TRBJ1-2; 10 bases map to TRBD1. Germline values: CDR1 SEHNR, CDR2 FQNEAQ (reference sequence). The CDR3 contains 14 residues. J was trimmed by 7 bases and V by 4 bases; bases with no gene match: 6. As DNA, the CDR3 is TGTGCCAGCAGCTCGGGGACAGGGGTTGGTGGCTACACCTTC. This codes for CASSSGTGVGGYTF.